The TCR beta chain described here comes from a study of blood T cell repertoires in COVID-19 (dated by TCRdb to 2020 to 2021). The study in broad terms: Samples from collaborators originated in the United States, Italy and Spain and spanned both the acute and convalescent phases of COVID-19. Where HLA class I and class II types were available, the types were taken from metadata supplied by the sample provider, not from assay-based typing. The sample metadata nearly always contained a de-identified subject ID, COVID-19 status, age in years and sex. The repertoires were released in a freely available public database intended as a resource for research on the immune response to SARS-CoV-2. The material from the prospective study consisted of cDNA or gDNA derived from T cells, B-cell-depleted T cells, or PBMCs. Samples came from the ongoing ImmuneRACE study (first 160 participants) plus 1,254 subjects from 6 global collaborators. Deeply sampled blood TCRbeta repertoires from subjects exposed to, actively infected with, or recovered from COVID-19 were included in the dataset. Overall results and qualifications from the work: The amount of clinical and demographic metadata varied by source and participant and was provided uncurated.

The immunoSEQ Assay, a bias-controlled multiplex PCR, was used to amplify TCRbeta CDR3 regions from genomic DNA. The study's processing was this. Within the assay, amplification of reference gene primers was used to estimate how many nucleated cells each sample contained. To quantify the absolute abundance of each unique TCRbeta CDR3 rearrangement, sequence reads were collapsed and filtered. Productive Simpson clonality was computed per sample as the square root of Simpson's diversity index over productive rearrangements. Not all clones reach the TCRdb copy of this immuneACCESS table, which keeps in-frame sequences only. Checked studies attribute under half of the gap to unresolved V genes and leave the rest unexplained. The D gene and trimming were derived from the DNA, and the V and J assignments and clone size from that table. Recorded for this sample are under 150,000 clones; 70% to 80% of them occurred a single time. In total, the top ten clones hold approximately 11% of the sample.

Details on this clone: Its antigen remains unidentified. Base qualities are missing; no much larger clone stands one base away.

Cut back by 5 bases and 9 bases, the V and J ends lie 16 bases apart. The CDR3 measures 13 amino acids from cysteine to phenylalanine. Only the CDR3 region is kept as DNA, spanning 39 bases read in frame from base 1. CDR1 SEHNR and CDR2 FQNEAQ are derived from the germline V gene (reference sequence). Whole blood was collected in K2EDTA tubes by collaborating institutions according to the institutions' own protocols. For TCRbeta analysis, collaborators shipped samples as frozen whole blood, isolated PBMCs, or DNA extracted from either of those sample types. The sample taken for sequencing was peripheral blood. This receptor was identified in a human donor in a cohort sampled during active COVID-19. The sequence is built from TRBV7-9 and TRBJ1-1, with an unclear D gene assignment. The nucleotide sequence reads TGTGCCAGCAGCGTCGGAGCGCGGCCGAAAGCTTTCTTT. Translated, this is CASSVGARPKAFF.